This T cell receptor beta chain comes out of a study of T-cell memory formation after mild COVID-19 (dated by TCRdb to the early 2020s). Background for the entire study: Most TCR sequence clusters were specific to one of the two donors. In a couple of donors, T-cell clones that expanded and contracted after mild COVID-19 were followed by sequencing TCRalpha and TCRbeta repertoires longitudinally. Two young, previously healthy adult volunteers, one female and one male, were included in the cohort. General findings and caveats noted by the study authors: The second-wave clones that peaked on day 37 were not confirmed to be SARS-CoV-2 specific. Clones that contracted from day 15 to 85 showed balanced CD4/CD8 phenotypes, whereas a second wave of clones that expanded from day 15 to 37 leaned towards CD4+. Some responding clones were detected in pre-infection memory, suggesting pre-existing cross-reactive memory T cells joined the SARS-CoV-2 response. Contracting CD4+ clones were located mainly in the CM and EM memory subsets, whereas CD8+ clones were found to be enriched in EMRA. The study included only a couple of mild cases, and larger cohorts that include severe cases with pre-infection samples were judged to be necessary.

PBMCs were isolated by Ficoll-Paque density gradient centrifugation. Sequencing was carried out with an Illumina NovaSeq 6000. TCRalpha and TCRbeta cDNA libraries were constructed by 5'RACE with constant-segment primers, with sample barcodes and unique molecular identifiers being introduced. RNA was extracted from every sample with Trizol reagent. The libraries were amplified in two PCR steps, and the second step added a second sample barcode and Illumina TruSeq adapters. Sequencing of the libraries was done on an Illumina NovaSeq, producing 2 x 150 bp paired-end reads. As for the original processing: Demultiplexing of reads and collapsing into UMI-guided consensus sequences were performed with migec v1.2.7. With mixcr v2.1.11, UMI consensuses were aligned to TRA and TRB V and J templates and assembled into clonotypes. A clonotype was counted as expanded or contracted only if both edgeR and NoisET called the change significant, with noise models trained on biological replicates. For edgeR calls, a false discovery rate-adjusted p below 0.01 and a log2 fold-change threshold of 1 were applied. As an exploratory analysis of dynamics, max-normalized trajectories of the 1000 most abundant clonotypes were examined by PCA with hierarchical clustering. Separately sequenced CD4+ and CD8+ repertoires were used to assign the CD4 or CD8 phenotype of responding clones. In TCRdb, the public reads were trimmed at Q25 with fastp and aligned with MiXCR, with productive beta chains retained. Here each entry gathers all rows of one CDR3 protein and keeps the most common genes and DNA. The V and J calls were not made by the authors but by TCRdb's processing. The sample includes roughly 340,000 distinct CDR3 sequences, with approximately 15% observed a single time. About a fifth of the sample rests with the top ten.

Concerning this clonotype itself: Its antigen remains unidentified. Base qualities were left out, and no much larger clone turns up one base away.

V drops 4 bases and J drops 0 bases, leaving 10 bases in between. CDR1 and CDR2 were assigned from the germline V gene as SGHTA and FQGNSA. The CDR3, cysteine through phenylalanine, is 15 amino acids long. Left in the record is the CDR3 DNA by itself, 45 bases read in frame from the first base. The receptor was isolated from a man aged 18 to 30 who had mild COVID-19 (a few samples of this study predate the infection). The sample titles of this study are shuffled in the database, so cell type and time point are left out; the donor was told from shared clones. Sequencing input: PBMCs or a T cell subset sorted from them (not recorded which). This sequence uses TRBV7-2 and TRBJ2-1; a tentative D call is TRBD2 (6 bases match). The CDR3 region: CASSSGGSSYNEQFF. The DNA sequence is TGTGCCAGCAGCTCCGGGGGTAGCTCCTACAATGAGCAGTTCTTC.